Sequencing of this T cell receptor (beta chain) was carried out in a study of blood T cell repertoires in COVID-19. V lost 2 bases and J 3 bases, leaving 7 bases between the germline ends. CDR1 and CDR2 from the germline V gene are MNHEY and SVGEGT. The CDR3 contains 13 residues. Authors' methods: Reference gene primer amplification gave estimated nucleated cell counts. TCRdb's copy holds only in-frame clones and misses some; the assay was immunoSEQ multiplex PCR. V and J calls and clone size are copied from that table; D and trimming were computed from the DNA. The profile shows approximately 60,000 clones, roughly 80% of them singletons.

This chain joins TRBV6-2 or TRBV6-3 and TRBJ1-1; unclear D gene. The TCR was taken from a man between 65 and 85 years old with active COVID-19. The sequencing sample was made of peripheral blood. The chain's CDR3 is CASSYIGYTEAFF. DNA of the CDR3: TGTGCCAGCAGTTACATCGGGTACACTGAAGCTTTCTTT.